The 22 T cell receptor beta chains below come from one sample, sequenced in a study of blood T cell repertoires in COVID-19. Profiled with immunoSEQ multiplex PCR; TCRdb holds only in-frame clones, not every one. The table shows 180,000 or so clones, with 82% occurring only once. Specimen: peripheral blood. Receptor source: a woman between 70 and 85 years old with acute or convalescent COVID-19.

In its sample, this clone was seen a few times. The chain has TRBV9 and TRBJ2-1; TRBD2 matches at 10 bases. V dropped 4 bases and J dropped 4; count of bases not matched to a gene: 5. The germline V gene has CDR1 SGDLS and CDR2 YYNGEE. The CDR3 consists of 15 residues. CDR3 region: CASSIRTSGYNEQFF. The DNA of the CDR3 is TGTGCCAGCAGCATTAGGACTAGCGGATACAATGAGCAGTTCTTC.

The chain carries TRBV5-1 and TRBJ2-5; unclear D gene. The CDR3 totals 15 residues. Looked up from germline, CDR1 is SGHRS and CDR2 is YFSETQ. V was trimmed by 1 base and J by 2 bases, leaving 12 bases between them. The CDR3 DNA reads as TGCGCCAGCAGCTTGCGGTTTCCCTTTCAAGAGACCCAGTACTTC. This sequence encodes CASSLRFPFQETQYF. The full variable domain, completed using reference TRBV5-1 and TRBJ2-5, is KAGVTQTPRYLIKTRGQQVTLSCSPISGHRSVSWYQQTPGQGLQFLFEYFSETQRNKGNFPGRFSGRQFSNSRSEMNVSTLELGDSALYLCASSLRFPFQETQYFGPGTRLLVL.

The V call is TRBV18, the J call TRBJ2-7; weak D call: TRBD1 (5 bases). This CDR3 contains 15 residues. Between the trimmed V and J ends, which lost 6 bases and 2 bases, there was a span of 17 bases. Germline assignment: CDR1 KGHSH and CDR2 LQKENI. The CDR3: CASSQAQGPTYEQYF. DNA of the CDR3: TGTGCCAGCTCCCAAGCCCAGGGTCCCACCTACGAGCAGTACTTC.

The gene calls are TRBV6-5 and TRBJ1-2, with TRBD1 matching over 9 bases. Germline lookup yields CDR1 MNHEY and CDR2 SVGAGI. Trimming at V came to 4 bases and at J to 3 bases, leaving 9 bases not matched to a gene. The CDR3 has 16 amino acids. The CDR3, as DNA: TGTGCCAGCAGTTCCGGGACAGGGAGGGGAGACTATGGCTACACCTTC. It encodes CASSSGTGRGDYGYTF.

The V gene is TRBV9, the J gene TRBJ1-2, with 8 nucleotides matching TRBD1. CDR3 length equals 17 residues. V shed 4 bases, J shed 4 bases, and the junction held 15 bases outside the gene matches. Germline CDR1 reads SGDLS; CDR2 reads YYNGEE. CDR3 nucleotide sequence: TGTGCCAGCAGCCCAGACGCCTCGAACAGGGGGGGCTATGGCTACACCTTC. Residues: CASSPDASNRGGYGYTF.

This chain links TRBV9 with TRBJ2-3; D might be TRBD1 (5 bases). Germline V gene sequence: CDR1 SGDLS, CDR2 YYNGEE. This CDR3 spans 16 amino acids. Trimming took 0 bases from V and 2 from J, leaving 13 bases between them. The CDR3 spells CASSVGGRSDTDTQYF. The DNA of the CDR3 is TGTGCCAGCAGCGTAGGGGGCCGCAGCGACACAGATACGCAGTATTTT.

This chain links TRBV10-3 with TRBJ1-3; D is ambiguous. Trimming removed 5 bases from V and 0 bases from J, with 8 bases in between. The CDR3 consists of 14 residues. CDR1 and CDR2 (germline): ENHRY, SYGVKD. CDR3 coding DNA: TGTGCCATCAGTCAGGTCCTCTCTGGAAACACCATATATTTT. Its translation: CAISQVLSGNTIYF.

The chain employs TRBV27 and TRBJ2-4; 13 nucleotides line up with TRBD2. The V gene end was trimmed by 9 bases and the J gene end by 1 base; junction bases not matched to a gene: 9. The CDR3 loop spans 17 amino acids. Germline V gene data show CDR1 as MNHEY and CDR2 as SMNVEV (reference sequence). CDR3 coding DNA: TGTGCCAGAACCGGACTAGCGGGAGTGGGGGCCAAAAACATTCAGTACTTC. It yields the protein CARTGLAGVGAKNIQYF.

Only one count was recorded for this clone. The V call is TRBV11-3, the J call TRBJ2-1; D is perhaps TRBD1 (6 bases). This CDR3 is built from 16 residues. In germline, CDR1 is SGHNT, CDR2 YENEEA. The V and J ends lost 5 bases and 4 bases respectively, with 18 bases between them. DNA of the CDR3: TGTGCCAGCAGCCATAAAGGGCAGGGGCCGTACAATGAGCAGTTCTTC. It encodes CASSHKGQGPYNEQFF. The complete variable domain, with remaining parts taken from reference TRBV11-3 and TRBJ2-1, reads EAGVVQSPRYKIIEKKQPVAFWCNPISGHNTLYWYLQNLGQGPELLIRYENEEAVDDSQLPKDRFSAERLKGVDSTLKIQPAELGDSAVYLCASSHKGQGPYNEQFFGPGTRLTVL.

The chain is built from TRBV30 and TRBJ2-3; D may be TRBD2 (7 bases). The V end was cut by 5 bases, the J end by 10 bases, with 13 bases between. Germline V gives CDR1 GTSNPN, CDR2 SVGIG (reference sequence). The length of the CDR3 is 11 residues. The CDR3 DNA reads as TGTGCCTGGGGGGGGGCCGTGGCGCAGTATTTT. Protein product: CAWGGAVAQYF.

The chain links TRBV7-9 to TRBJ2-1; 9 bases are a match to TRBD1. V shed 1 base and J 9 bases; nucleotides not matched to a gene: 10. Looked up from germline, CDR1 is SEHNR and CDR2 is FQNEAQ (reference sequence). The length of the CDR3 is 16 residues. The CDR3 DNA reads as TGTGCCAGCAGCTTAGGGTCCGGGACAGGGTATAGTGAGCAGTTCTTC. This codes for CASSLGSGTGYSEQFF. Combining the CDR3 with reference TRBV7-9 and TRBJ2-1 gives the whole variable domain DTGVSQNPRHKITKRGQNVTFRCDPISEHNRLYWYRQTLGQGPEFLTYFQNEAQLEKSRLLSDRFSAERPKGSFSTLEIQRTEQGDSAMYLCASSLGSGTGYSEQFFGPGTRLTVL.

CDR3 DNA sequence: TGTGCCAGCAGGTCGGGACAGATCTGGGGCTACACCTTC. Protein product: CASRSGQIWGYTF. The chain employs TRBV28 and TRBJ1-2; 7 bases agree with TRBD1. Germline CDR1 and CDR2: MDHEN and SYDVKM. V dropped 6 bases and J dropped 8; count of bases not matched to a gene: 9. CDR3 length: 13 amino acids.

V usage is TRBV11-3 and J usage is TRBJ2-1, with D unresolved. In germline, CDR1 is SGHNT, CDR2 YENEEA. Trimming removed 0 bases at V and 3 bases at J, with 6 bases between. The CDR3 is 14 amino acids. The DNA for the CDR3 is TGTGCCAGCAGCTTAGATTCCCGCTACAATGAGCAGTTCTTC. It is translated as CASSLDSRYNEQFF.

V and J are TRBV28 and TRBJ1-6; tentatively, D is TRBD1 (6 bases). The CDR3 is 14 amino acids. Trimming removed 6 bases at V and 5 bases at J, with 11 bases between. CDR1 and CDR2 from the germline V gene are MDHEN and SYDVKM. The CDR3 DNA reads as TGTGCCAGCAGGCTCACAGGGAATAATTCACCCCTCCACTTT. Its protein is CASRLTGNNSPLHF.

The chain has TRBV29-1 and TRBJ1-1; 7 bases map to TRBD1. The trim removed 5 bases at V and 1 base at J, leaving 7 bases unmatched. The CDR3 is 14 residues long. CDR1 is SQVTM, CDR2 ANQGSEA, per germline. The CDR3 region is CSVFEGAENTEAFF. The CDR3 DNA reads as TGCAGCGTTTTTGAGGGGGCTGAGAACACTGAAGCTTTCTTT. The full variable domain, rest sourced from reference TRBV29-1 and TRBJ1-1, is SAVISQKPSRDICQRGTSLTIQCQVDSQVTMMFWYRQQPGQSLTLIATANQGSEATYESGFVIDKFPISRPNLTFSTLTVSNMSPEDSSIYLCSVFEGAENTEAFFGQGTRLTVV.

The CDR3 sequence is CASSPSNTEAFF. CDR3 nucleotide sequence: TGTGCCAGCAGCCCCTCGAACACTGAAGCTTTCTTT. The V gene is TRBV7-2, the J gene TRBJ1-1; no clear D gene. Germline CDR1 and CDR2: SGHTA and FQGNSA. Trimming shortened V by 5 bases and J by 1 base, and 5 bases separated the two germline ends. The CDR3 consists of 12 residues.

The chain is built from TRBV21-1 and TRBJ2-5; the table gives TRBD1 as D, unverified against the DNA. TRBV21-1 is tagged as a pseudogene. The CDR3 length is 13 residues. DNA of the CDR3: TGTGCCGGTTCCAGGGGAAACCAAGAGACCCAGTACTTC. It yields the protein CAGSRGNQETQYF.

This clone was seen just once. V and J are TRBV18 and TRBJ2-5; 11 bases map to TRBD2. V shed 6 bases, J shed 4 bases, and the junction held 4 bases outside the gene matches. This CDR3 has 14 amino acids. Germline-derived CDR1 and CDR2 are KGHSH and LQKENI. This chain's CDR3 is CASSTSGAGETQYF. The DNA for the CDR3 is TGTGCCAGCTCGACTAGCGGGGCGGGAGAGACCCAGTACTTC.

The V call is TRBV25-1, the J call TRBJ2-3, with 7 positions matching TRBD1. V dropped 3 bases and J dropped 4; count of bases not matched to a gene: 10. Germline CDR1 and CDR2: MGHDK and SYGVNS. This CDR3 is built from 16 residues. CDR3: CASSDPGRGTADTQYF. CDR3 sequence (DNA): TGTGCCAGCAGTGATCCGGGCAGGGGGACCGCAGATACGCAGTATTTT.

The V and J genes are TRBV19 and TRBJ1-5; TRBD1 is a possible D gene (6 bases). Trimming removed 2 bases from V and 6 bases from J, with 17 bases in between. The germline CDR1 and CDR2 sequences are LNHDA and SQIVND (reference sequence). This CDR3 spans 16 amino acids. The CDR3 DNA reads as TGTGCCAGTAGTATACGGTTGGCACAGGGAGCTCAGCCCCAGCATTTT. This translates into CASSIRLAQGAQPQHF.

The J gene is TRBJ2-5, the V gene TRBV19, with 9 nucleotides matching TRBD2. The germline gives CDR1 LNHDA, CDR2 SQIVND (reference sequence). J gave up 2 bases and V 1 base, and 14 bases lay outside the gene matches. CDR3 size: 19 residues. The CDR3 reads CASSIVSVLAGPSQETQYF. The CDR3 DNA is TGTGCCAGTAGTATAGTAAGCGTGCTAGCGGGACCTTCGCAAGAGACCCAGTACTTC.

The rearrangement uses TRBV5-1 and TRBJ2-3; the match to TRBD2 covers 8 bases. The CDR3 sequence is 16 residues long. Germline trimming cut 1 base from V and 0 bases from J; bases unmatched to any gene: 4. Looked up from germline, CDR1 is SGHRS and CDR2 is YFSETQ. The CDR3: CASSLPTSVSTDTQYF. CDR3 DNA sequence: TGCGCCAGCAGCTTGCCGACTAGCGTCAGCACAGATACGCAGTATTTT.